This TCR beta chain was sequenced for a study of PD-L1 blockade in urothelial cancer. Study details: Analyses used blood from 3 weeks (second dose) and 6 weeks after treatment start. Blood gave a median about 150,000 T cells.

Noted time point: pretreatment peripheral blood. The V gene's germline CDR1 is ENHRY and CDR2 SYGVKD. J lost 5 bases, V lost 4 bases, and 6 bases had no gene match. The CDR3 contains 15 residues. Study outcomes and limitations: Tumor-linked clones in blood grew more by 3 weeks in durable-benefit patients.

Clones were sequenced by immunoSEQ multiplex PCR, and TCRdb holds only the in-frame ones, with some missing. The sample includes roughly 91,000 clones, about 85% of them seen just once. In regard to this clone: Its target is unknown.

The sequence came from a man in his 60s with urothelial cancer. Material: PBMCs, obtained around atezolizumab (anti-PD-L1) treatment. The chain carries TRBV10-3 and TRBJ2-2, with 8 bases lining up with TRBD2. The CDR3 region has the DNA TGTGCCATCAGTGCGAGGACTAGCCCGACCGGGGAGCTGTTTTTT. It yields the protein CAISARTSPTGELFF.